A single T cell receptor beta chain is shown here with its context. V was trimmed by 4 bases and J by 2 bases, leaving 9 bases between them. Germline CDR1 and CDR2: LGHDT and YNNKEL (reference sequence). The CDR3 sequence is 13 residues long. These data come from a study of blood T cell repertoires in COVID-19. Study summary: T cells, B-cell-depleted T cells, or PBMCs supplied cDNA or gDNA.

Authors' analysis steps: Estimated nucleated cell counts came from reference gene primer amplification. Method: immunoSEQ multiplex PCR; TCRdb's copy keeps in-frame clones and lacks some. D and trimming come from the DNA, and the V and J calls and clone size come from that table. The sample records approximately 81,000 clones, about nine tenths being singletons. The J gene is TRBJ2-7, the V gene TRBV3-1 (or the pseudogene TRBV3-2), with D possibly TRBD2 on 6 matching bases. Specimen: peripheral blood. The clonotype comes from a woman in her fifties or sixties in a cohort sampled during active COVID-19. CDR3 protein: CASSLGLPYEQYF. The CDR3 DNA follows: TGTGCCAGCAGCCTGGGACTTCCCTACGAGCAGTACTTC.